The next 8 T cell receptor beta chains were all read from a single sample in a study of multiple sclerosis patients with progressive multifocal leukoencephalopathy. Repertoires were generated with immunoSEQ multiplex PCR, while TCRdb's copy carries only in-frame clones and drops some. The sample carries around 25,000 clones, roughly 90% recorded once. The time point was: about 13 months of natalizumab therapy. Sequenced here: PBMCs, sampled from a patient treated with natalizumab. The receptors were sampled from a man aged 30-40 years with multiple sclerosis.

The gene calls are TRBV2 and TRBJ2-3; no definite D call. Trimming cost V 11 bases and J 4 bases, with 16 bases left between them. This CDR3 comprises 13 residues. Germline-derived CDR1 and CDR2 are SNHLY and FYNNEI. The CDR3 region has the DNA TGTGCCGGTCGACCACGCTTTCCAGATACGCAGTATTTT. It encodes CAGRPRFPDTQYF.

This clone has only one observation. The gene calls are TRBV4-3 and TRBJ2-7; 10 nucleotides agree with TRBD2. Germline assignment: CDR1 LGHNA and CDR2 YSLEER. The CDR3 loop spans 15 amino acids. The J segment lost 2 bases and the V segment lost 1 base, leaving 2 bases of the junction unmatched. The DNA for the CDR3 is TGCGCCAGCAGCCAAGTACTAGCGGGGACCTACGAGCAGTACTTC. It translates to CASSQVLAGTYEQYF.

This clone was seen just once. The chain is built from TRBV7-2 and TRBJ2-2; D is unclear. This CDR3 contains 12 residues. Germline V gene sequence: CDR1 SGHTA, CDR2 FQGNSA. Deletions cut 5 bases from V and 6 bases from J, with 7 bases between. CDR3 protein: CASSQVPGELFF. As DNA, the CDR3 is TGTGCCAGCAGCCAAGTTCCCGGGGAGCTGTTTTTT.

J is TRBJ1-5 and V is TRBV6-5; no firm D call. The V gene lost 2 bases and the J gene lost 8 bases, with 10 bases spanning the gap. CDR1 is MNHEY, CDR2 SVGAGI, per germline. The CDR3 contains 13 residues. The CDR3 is CASSYGGPEPQHF. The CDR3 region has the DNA TGTGCCAGCAGTTACGGAGGGCCAGAGCCCCAGCATTTT.

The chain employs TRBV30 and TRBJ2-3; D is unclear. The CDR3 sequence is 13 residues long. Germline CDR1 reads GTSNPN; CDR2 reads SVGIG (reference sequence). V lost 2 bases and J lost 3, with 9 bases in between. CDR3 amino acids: CAWSYRNTDTQYF. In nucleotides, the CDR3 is TGTGCCTGGAGTTACAGAAATACAGATACGCAGTATTTT.

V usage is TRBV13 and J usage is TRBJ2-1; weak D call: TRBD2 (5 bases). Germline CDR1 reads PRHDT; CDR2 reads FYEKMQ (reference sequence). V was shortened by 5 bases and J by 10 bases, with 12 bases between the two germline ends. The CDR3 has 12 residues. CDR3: CASSQTSDEQFF. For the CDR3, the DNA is TGTGCCAGCAGCCAAACTAGTGACGAGCAGTTCTTC. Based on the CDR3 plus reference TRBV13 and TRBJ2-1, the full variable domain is AAGVIQSPRHLIKEKRETATLKCYPIPRHDTVYWYQQGPGQDPQFLISFYEKMQSDKGSIPDRFSAQQFSDYHSELNMSSLELGDSALYFCASSQTSDEQFFGPGTRLTVL.

CDR3: CASSQDLGRTGRNEQFF. CDR3 DNA: TGCGCCAGCAGCCAAGATCTGGGTCGGACAGGGCGAAATGAGCAGTTCTTC. This chain uses TRBV4-3 with TRBJ2-1; TRBD1 agrees at 8 bases. Germline V gene lookup returns CDR1 LGHNA and CDR2 YSLEER. Unmatched junction bases numbered 11, after V lost 0 bases and J lost 7 bases. The CDR3 is 17 amino acids.

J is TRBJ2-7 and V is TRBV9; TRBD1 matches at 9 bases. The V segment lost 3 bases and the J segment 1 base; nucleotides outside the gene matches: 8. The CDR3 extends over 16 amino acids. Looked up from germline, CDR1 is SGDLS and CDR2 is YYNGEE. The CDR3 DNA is TGTGCCAGCAGCGGGCCCGGGACAGGGCCTTCCTACGAGCAGTACTTC. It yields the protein CASSGPGTGPSYEQYF.